This TCR beta chain was found in a study of Graves' ophthalmopathy and Graves' hyperthyroidism. Study outcomes and limitations: Blood samples also showed most expanded thyroid clonotypes exceeding 0.001 frequency.

RNA served as the template for amplifying TCR beta CDR3 regions. First-round RT-PCR used HTBI primers; second-round multiplex PCR followed. MiXCR was run by TCRdb on the multiplex PCR reads, yielding one entry per CDR3 protein. The table includes about 1.2 million distinct CDR3 sequences, 36% detected once. CDR1 and CDR2 (germline): LNHDA, SQIVND (reference sequence). Trimming at V came to 8 bases and at J to 6 bases, leaving 10 bases not matched to a gene. The CDR3 consists of 14 residues. For this clonotype: Its antigen remains unidentified.

Sequences were obtained from peripheral blood or thyroid tissue (not recorded which). The genes are TRBV19 and TRBJ2-7; 10 nucleotides match TRBD1. The receptor's source is an adult man with Graves' hyperthyroidism. This CDR3 reads CASSSGTGVLEQYF. CDR3 nucleotide sequence: TGTGCCAGTTCTTCCGGGACAGGGGTCCTCGAGCAGTACTTC.